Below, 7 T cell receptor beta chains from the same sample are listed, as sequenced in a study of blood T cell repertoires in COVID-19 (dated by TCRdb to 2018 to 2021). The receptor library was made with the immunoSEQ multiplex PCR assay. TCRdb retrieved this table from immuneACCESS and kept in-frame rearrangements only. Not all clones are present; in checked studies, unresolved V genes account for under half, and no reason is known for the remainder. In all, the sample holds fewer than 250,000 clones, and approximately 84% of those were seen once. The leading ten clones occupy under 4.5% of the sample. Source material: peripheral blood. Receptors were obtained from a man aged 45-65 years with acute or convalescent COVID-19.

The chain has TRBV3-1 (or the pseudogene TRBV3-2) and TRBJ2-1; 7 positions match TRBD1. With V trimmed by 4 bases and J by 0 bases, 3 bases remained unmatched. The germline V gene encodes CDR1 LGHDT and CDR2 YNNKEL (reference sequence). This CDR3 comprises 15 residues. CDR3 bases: TGTGCCAGCAGCCTGGGACAGAGCTCCTACAATGAGCAGTTCTTC. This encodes CASSLGQSSYNEQFF.

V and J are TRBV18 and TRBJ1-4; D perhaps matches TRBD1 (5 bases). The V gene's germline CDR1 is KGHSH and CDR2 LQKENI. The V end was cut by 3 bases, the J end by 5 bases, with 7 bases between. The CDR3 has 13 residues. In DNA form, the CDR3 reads TGTGCCAGCTCACCCAGACAGAATGAAAAACTGTTTTTT. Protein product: CASSPRQNEKLFF.

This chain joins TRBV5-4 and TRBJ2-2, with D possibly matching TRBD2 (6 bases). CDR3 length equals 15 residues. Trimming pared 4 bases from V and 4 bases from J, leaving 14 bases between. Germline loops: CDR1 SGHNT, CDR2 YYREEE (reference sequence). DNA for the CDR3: TGTGCCAGCAGCCCCGGGGGTACGCTCACCGGGGAGCTGTTTTTT. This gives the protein CASSPGGTLTGELFF.

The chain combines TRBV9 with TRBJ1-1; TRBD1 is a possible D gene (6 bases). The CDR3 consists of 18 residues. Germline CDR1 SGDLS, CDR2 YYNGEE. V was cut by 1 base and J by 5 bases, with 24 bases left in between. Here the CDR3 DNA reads TGTGCCAGCAGCGTAACTCCTATAGGGGCAGGGGTATTGACTGAAGCTTTCTTT. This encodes CASSVTPIGAGVLTEAFF.

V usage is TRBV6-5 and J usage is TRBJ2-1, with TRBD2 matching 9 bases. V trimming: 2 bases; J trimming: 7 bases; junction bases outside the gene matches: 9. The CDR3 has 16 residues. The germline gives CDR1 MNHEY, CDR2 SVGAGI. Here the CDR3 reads CASSYPPAGGQNEQFF. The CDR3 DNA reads TGTGCCAGCAGTTACCCCCCAGCGGGAGGACAGAATGAGCAGTTCTTC.

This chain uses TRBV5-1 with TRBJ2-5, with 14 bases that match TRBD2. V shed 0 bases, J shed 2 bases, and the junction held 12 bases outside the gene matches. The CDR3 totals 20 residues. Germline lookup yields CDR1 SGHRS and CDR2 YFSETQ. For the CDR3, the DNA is TGCGCCAGCAGCTTGGACAGGGGACTAGCGGGAGTTTGGGTACAAGAGACCCAGTACTTC. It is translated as CASSLDRGLAGVWVQETQYF.

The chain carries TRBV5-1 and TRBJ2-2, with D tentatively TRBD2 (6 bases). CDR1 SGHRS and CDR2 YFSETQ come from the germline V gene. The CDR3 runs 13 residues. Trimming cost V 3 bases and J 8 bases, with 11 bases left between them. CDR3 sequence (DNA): TGCGCCAGCAGCTCCTCCGCGGGAGGGGAGCTGTTTTTT. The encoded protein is CASSSSAGGELFF.